This TCR beta chain was recorded in a study of T cell changes during pregnancy in multiple sclerosis. This clone was seen a single time. V trimming: 4 bases; J trimming: 2 bases; junction bases outside the gene matches: 1. Germline CDR1 and CDR2: GTSNPN and SVGIG (reference sequence). The CDR3 is 12 amino acids. Profiling relied on immunoSEQ multiplex PCR, and the TCRdb table lists in-frame clones only, not all of them. Here the sample spans approximately 51,000 clones, roughly 94% being singletons. This sequence joins TRBV30 and TRBJ2-7; 8 nucleotides agree with TRBD1. The input for sequencing was CD4+ T cells from peripheral blood mononuclear cells, taken in the second trimester of pregnancy. The TCR was taken from a female donor with multiple sclerosis, enrolled in a pregnancy study. CDR3 sequence reads: CAWTGGPYEQYF. The CDR3 nucleotides are TGTGCCTGGACAGGGGGCCCCTACGAGCAGTACTTC.